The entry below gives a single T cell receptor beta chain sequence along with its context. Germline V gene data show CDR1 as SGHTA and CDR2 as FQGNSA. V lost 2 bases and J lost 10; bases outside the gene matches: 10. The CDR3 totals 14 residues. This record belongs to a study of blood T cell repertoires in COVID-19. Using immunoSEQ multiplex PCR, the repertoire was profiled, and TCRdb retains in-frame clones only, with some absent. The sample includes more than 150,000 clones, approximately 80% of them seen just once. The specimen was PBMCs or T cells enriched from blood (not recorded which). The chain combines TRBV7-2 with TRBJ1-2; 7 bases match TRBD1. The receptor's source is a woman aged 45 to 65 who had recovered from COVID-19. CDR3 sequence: CASSLILQGRVYTF. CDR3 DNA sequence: TGTGCCAGCAGCTTAATCCTACAGGGGAGAGTCTACACCTTC.